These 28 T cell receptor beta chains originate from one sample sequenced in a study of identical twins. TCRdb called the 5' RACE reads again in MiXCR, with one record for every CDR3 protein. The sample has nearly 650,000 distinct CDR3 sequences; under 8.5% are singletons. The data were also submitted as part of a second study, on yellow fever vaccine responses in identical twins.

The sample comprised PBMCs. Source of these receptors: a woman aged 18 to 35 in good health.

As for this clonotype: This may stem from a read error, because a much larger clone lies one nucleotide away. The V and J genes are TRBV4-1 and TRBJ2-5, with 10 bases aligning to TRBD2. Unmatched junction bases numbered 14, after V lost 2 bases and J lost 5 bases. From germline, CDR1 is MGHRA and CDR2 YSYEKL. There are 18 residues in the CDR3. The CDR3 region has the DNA TGCGCCAGCAGCCAATATCGGCCTAGCGGGAGTTTTCGGGAGACCCAGTACTTC. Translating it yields CASSQYRPSGSFRETQYF.

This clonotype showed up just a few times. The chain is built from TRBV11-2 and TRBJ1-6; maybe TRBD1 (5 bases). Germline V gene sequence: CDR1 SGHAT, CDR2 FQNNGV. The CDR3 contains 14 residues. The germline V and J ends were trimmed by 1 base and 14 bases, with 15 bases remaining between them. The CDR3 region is CASSLGGLRGALHF. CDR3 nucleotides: TGTGCCAGCAGCTTAGGCGGGCTTAGGGGAGCCCTCCACTTT.

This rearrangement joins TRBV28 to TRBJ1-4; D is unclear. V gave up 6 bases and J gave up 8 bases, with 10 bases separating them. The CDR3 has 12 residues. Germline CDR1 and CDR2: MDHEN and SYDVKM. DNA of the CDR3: TGTGCCAGCAGCCAGAGGGCCGAAAAACTGTTTTTT. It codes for CASSQRAEKLFF. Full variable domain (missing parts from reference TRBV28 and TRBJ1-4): DVKVTQSSRYLVKRTGEKVFLECVQDMDHENMFWYRQDPGLGLRLIYFSYDVKMKEKGDIPEGYSVSREKKERFSLILESASTNQTSMYLCASSQRAEKLFFGSGTQLSVL.

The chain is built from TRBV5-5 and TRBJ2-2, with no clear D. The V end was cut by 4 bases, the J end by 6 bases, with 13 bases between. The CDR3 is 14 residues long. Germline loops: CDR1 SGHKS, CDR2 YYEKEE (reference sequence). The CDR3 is CASSPGPYSGELFF. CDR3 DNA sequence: TGTGCCAGCAGCCCCGGGCCTTACTCCGGGGAGCTGTTTTTT.

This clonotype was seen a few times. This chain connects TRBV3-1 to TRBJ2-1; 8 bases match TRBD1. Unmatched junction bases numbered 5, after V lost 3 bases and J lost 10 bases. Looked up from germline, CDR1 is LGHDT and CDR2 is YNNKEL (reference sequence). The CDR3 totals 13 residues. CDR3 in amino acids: CASSHDRGGEQFF. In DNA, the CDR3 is TGTGCCAGCAGCCACGACAGGGGCGGGGAGCAGTTCTTC.

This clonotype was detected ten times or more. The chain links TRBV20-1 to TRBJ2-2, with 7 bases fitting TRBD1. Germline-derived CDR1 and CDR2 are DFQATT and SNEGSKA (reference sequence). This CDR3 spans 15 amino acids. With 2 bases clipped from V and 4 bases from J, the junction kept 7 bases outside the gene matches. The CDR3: CSARPTGMGTGELFF. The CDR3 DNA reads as TGCAGTGCTAGACCGACAGGGATGGGCACCGGGGAGCTGTTTTTT.

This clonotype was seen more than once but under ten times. The CDR3 region has the DNA TGCGCCAGCAGATTTTTACCGGGACAGGGGGCCTATGAGCAGTTCTTC. Translating it yields CASRFLPGQGAYEQFF. The chain has TRBV5-1 and TRBJ2-1, with 12 positions matching TRBD1. V trimming: 5 bases; J trimming: 8 bases; junction bases outside the gene matches: 11. Germline V CDR1 and CDR2: SGHRS, YFSETQ. This CDR3 contains 16 residues.

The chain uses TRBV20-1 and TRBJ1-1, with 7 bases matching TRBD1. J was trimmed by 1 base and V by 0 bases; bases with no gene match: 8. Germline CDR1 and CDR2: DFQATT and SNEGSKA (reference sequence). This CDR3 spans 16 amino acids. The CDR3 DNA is TGCAGTGCTAGAGATCAGGCAGGGGGGGCGAACACTGAAGCTTTCTTT. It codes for CSARDQAGGANTEAFF.

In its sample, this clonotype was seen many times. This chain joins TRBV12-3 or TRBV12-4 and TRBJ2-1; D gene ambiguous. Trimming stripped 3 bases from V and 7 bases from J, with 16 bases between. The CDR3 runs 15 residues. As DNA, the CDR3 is TGTGCCAGCAGTTTCCCTAGGCTCATACGAAATGAGCAGTTCTTC. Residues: CASSFPRLIRNEQFF.

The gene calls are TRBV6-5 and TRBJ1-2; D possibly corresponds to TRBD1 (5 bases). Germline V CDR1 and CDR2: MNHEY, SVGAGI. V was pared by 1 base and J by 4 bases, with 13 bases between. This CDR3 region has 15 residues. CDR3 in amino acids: CASSYFKGRAYGYTF. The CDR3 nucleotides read TGTGCCAGCAGTTACTTTAAGGGGAGAGCCTATGGCTACACCTTC.

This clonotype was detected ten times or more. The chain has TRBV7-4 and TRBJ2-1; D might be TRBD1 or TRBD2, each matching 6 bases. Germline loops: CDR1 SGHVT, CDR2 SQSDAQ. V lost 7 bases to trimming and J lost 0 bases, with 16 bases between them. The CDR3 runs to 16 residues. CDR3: CASTQGGRSSYNEQFF. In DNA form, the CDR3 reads TGTGCCAGCACACAAGGGGGGCGAAGCTCCTACAATGAGCAGTTCTTC.

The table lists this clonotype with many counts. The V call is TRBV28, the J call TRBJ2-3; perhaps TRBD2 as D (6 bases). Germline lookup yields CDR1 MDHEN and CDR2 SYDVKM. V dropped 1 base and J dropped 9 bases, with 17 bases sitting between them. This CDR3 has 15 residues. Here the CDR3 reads CASSLFGGAVKTQYF. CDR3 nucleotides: TGTGCCAGCAGTTTATTCGGCGGGGCCGTGAAGACGCAGTATTTT.

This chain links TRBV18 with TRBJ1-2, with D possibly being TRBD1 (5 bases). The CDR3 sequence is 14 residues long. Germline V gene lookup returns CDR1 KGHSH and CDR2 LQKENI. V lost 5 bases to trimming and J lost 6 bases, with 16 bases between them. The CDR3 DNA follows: TGTGCCAGCTCATCAACAGGAGTAACCAATGGCTACACCTTC. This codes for CASSSTGVTNGYTF.

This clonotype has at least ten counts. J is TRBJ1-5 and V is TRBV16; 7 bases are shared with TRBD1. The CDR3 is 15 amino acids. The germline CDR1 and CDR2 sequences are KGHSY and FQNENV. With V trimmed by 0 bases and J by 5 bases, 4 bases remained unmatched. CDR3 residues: CASSQSGTAYQPQHF. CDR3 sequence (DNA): TGTGCCAGCAGCCAATCTGGGACAGCCTATCAGCCCCAGCATTTT.

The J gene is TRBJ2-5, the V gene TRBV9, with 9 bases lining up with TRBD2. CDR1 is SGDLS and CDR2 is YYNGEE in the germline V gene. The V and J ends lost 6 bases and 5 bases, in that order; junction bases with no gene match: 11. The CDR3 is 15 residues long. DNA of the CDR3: TGTGCCAGCACCGCGTTTGCGGGAGGGGGCGAGACCCAGTACTTC. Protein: CASTAFAGGGETQYF.

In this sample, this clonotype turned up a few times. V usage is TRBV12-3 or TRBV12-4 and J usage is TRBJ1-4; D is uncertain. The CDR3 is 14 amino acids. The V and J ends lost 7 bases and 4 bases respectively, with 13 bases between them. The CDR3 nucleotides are TGTGCCAGCAACCCCGACGGACGTAATGAAAAACTGTTTTTT. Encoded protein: CASNPDGRNEKLFF.

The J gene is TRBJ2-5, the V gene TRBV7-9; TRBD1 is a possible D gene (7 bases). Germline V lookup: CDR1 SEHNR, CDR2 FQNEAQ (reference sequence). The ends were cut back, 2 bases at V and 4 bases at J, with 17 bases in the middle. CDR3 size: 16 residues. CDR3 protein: CASSLRTGGSGETQYF. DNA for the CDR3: TGTGCCAGCAGCTTAAGGACAGGAGGGTCGGGAGAGACCCAGTACTTC.

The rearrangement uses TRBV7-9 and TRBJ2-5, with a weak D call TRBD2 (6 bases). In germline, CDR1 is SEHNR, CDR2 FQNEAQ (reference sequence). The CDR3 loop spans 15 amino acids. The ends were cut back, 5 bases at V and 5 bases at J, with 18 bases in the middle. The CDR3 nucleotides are TGTGCCAGCAGCCCGGGGGATGTGGGGTTGGAGACCCAGTACTTC. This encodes CASSPGDVGLETQYF.

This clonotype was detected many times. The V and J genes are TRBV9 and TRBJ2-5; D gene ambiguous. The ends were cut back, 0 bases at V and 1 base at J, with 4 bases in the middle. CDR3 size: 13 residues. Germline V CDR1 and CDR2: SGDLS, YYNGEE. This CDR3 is CASSVGAQETQYF. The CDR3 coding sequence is TGTGCCAGCAGCGTAGGTGCCCAAGAGACCCAGTACTTC.

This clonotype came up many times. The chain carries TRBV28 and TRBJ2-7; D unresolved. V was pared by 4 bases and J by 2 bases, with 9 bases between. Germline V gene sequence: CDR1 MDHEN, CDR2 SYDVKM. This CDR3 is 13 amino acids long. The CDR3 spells CASSSPRTYEQYF. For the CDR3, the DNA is TGTGCCAGCAGTTCCCCCCGGACCTACGAGCAGTACTTC.

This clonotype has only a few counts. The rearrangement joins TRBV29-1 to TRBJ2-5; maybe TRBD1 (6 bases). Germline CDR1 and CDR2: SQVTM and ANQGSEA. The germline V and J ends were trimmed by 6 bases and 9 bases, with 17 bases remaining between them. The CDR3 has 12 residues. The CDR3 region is CSVSIQGPAQYF. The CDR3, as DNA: TGCAGCGTGTCCATACAGGGCCCTGCCCAGTACTTC.

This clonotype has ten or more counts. CDR3 nucleotide sequence: TGTGCCAGCTCACCATACAGATCCAGTAGTAACACCGGGGAGCTGTTTTTT. It yields the protein CASSPYRSSSNTGELFF. The V gene is TRBV18, the J gene TRBJ2-2; D gene ambiguous. There are 17 residues in the CDR3. CDR1 and CDR2 (germline): KGHSH, LQKENI. V was trimmed by 2 bases and J by 2 bases, leaving 15 bases between them.

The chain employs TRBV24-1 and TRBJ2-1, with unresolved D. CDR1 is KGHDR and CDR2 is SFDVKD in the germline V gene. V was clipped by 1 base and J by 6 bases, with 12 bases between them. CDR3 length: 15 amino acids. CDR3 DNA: TGTGCCACCAGTGATTTCACGGCGGAACTCAATGAGCAGTTCTTC. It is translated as CATSDFTAELNEQFF.

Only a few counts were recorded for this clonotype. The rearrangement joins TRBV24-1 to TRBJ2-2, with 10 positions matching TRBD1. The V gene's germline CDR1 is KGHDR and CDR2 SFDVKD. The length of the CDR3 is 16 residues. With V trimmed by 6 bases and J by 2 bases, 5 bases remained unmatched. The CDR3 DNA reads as TGTGCCACCAGTAACCGGGACAGGGGTAACACCGGGGAGCTGTTTTTT. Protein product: CATSNRDRGNTGELFF.

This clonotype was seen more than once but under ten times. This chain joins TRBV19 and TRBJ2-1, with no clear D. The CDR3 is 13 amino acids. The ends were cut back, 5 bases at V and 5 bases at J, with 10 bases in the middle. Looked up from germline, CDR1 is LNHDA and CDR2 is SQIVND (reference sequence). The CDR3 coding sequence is TGTGCCAGTAGTGGCCGGGCACACAATGAGCAGTTCTTC. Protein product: CASSGRAHNEQFF.

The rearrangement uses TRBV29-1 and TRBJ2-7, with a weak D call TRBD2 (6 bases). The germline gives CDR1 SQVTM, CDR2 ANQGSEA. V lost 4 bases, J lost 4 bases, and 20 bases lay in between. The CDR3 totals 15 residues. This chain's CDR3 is CSVVHGGADGYEQYF. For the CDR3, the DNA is TGCAGCGTTGTTCACGGGGGAGCAGACGGGTACGAGCAGTACTTC.

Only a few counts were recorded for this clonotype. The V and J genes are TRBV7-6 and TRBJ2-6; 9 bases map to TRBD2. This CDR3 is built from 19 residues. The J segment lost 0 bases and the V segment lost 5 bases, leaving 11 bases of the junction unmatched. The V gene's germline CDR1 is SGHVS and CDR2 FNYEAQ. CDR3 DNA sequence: TGTGCCAGCAGCAAAATATCTAGCGGGGTGCTCTCTGGGGCCAACGTCCTGACTTTC. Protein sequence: CASSKISSGVLSGANVLTF.

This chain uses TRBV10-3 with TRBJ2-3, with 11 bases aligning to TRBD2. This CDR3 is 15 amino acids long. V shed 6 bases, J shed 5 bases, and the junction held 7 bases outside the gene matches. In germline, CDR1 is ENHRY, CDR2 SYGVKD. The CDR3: CAISPTSGSQDTQYF. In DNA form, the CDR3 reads TGTGCCATCAGCCCCACTAGCGGGAGTCAAGATACGCAGTATTTT.